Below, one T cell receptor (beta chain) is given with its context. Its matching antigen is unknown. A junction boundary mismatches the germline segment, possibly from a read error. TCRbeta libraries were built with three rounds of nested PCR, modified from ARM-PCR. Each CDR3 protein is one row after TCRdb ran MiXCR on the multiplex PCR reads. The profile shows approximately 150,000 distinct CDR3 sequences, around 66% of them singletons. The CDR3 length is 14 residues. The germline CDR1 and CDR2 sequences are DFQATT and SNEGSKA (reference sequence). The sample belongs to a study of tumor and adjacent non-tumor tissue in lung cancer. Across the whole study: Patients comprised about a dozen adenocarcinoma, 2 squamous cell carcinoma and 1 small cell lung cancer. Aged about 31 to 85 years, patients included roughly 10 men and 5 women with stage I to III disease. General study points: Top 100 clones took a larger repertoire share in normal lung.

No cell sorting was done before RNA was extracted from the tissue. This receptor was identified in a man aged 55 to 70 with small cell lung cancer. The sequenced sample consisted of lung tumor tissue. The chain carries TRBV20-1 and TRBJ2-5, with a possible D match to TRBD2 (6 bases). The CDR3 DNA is TGCAGTACTAGAGACCCTCTAGCGTTGGAGACCCAGTACTTC. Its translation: CSTRDPLALETQYF.